The clone carrying this T cell receptor (beta chain) was seen only a few times. Its matching antigen is unknown. These data come from a study of T cell responses to AZD1222 COVID-19 vaccine. Sequencing was performed with immunoSEQ multiplex PCR; in TCRdb, only in-frame clones are kept and a portion is missing. The table records about 160,000 clones, roughly 90% of them present only once. The study's findings and limits: The sample set comprised mostly white British donors with more females, and clonal diversity was possibly underestimated. In all cases, repertoires were sampled only after the peak T cell response.

This receptor was obtained from an adult who received the AZD1222 COVID-19 vaccine. The material sequenced was peripheral blood, taken 28 days after the second AZD1222 dose.

The DNA of the CDR3 is TGTGCCAGCAGCTATAATACAGGGCGGGGCAATCAGCCCCAGCATTTT. It yields the protein CASSYNTGRGNQPQHF. The V call is TRBV27, the J call TRBJ1-5; maybe TRBD1 (6 bases). Trimming took off 6 bases at V and 2 bases at J, with 17 bases between the two ends. The CDR3 consists of 16 residues. Germline V lookup: CDR1 MNHEY, CDR2 SMNVEV (reference sequence).